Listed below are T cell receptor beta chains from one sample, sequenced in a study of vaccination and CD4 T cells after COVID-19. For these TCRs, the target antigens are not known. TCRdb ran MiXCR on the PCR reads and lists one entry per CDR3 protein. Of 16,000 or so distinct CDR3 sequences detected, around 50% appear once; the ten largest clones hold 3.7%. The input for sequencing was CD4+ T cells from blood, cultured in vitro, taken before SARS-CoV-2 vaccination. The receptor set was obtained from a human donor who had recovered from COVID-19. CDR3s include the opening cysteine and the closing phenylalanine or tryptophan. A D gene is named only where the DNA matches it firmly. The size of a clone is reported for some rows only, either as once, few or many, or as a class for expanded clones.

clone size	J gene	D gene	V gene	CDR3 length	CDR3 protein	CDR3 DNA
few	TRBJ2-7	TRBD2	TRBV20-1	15	CSAEHLAGGLNEQYF	TGCAGTGCAGAGCACCTAGCGGGAGGTTTAAATGAGCAGTACTTC
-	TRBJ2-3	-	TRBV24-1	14	CATSDSWTTDTQYF	TGTGCCACCAGTGACAGTTGGACCACAGATACGCAGTATTTT
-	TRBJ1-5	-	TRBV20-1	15	CSASRSGAGNQPQHF	TGCAGTGCCAGCCGCTCAGGGGCTGGCAATCAGCCCCAGCATTTT
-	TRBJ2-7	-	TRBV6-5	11	CASSYDHRSYF	TGTGCCAGCAGTTACGACCATAGATCTTACTTC
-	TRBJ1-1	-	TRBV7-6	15	CASSEARGANTEAFF	TGTGCCAGCAGCGAAGCTAGAGGAGCGAACACTGAAGCTTTCTTT
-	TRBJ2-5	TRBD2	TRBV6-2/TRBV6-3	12	CASGYTGGGQYF	TGTGCCAGCGGTTACACGGGAGGGGGCCAGTACTTC
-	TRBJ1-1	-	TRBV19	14	CASTADGARTEAFF	TGTGCCAGTACCGCGGACGGGGCAAGGACTGAAGCTTTCTTT
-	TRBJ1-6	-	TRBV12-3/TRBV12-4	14	CASSLPGYNSPLHF	TGTGCCAGCAGTTTACCGGGGTATAATTCACCCCTCCACTTT
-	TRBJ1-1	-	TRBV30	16	CAWSNGLRGAWTEAFF	TGTGCCTGGAGTAATGGCCTGCGGGGGGCTTGGACTGAAGCTTTCTTT
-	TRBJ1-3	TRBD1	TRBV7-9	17	CASSEDQGQEFINTIYF	TGTGCCAGCAGCGAAGACCAGGGACAGGAATTCATAAACACCATATATTTT
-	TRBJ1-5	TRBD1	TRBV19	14	CASSFPGGDQPQHF	TGTGCCAGTAGTTTTCCAGGGGGGGATCAGCCCCAGCATTTT
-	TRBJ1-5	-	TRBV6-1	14	CASSMTDSNQPQHF	TGTGCCAGCAGTATGACAGACAGCAATCAGCCCCAGCATTTT
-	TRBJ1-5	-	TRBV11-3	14	CASSFGHGNQPQHF	TGTGCCAGCAGCTTTGGGCACGGCAATCAGCCCCAGCATTTT
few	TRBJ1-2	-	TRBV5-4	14	CASSGDKANYGYTF	TGTGCCAGCAGCGGGGACAAAGCTAACTATGGCTACACCTTC
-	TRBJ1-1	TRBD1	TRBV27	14	CASSRTGYNTEAFF	TGTGCCAGCAGTCGGACAGGGTATAACACTGAAGCTTTCTTT
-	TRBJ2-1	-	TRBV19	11	CASSMANEQFF	TGTGCCAGTAGTATGGCCAATGAGCAGTTCTTC
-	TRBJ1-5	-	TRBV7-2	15	CASSLGGERYQPQHF	TGTGCCAGCAGCCTCGGAGGGGAAAGATATCAGCCCCAGCATTTT
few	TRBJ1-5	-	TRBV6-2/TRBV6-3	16	CASSYSTGNSNQPQHF	TGTGCCAGCAGTTACTCGACGGGGAATAGCAATCAGCCCCAGCATTTT
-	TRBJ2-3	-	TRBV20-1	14	CSARDLSRRDTQYF	TGCAGTGCTAGAGATTTATCCAGGAGGGATACGCAGTATTTT
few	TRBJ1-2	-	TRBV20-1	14	CSARDSGNGYGYTF	TGCAGTGCTAGAGATTCGGGGAATGGGTATGGCTACACCTTC
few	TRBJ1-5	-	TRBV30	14	CAWSVGGLEQPQHF	TGTGCCTGGAGTGTGGGCGGGTTGGAACAGCCCCAGCATTTT
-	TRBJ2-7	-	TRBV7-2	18	CASSLVGGSRGGAYEQYF	TGTGCCAGCAGCTTAGTGGGGGGCAGTCGGGGAGGAGCCTACGAGCAGTACTTC
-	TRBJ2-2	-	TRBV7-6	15	CASSLSRPYTGELFF	TGTGCCAGCAGCTTATCGAGACCGTACACCGGGGAGCTGTTTTTT
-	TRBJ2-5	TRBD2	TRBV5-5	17	CASSLHPSGRNQETQYF	TGTGCCAGCAGCCTCCACCCTAGCGGGAGGAACCAAGAGACCCAGTACTTC
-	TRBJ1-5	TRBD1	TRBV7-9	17	CASSLAMTGGAGQPQHF	TGTGCCAGCAGCTTAGCGATGACAGGGGGCGCGGGTCAGCCCCAGCATTTT
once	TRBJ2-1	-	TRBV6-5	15	CASSYLGLGYNEQFF	TGTGCCAGCAGTTACCTGGGGTTAGGCTACAATGAGCAGTTCTTC
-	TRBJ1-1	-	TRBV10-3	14	CARVFQGLNTEAFF	TGTGCCAGAGTGTTTCAAGGCTTGAACACTGAAGCTTTCTTT
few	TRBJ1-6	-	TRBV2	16	CASSGGGSSYNSPLHF	TGTGCCAGCAGTGGAGGGGGGAGCTCCTATAATTCACCCCTCCACTTT
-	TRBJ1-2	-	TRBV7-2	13	CASSLGQGYGYTF	TGTGCCAGCAGCTTAGGGCAGGGCTATGGCTACACCTTC
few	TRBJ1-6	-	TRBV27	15	CASSAQGLYNSPLHF	TGTGCCAGCAGTGCGCAGGGGCTCTATAATTCACCCCTCCACTTT
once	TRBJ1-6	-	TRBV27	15	CASSLRTAQGSPLHF	TGTGCCAGCAGTCTAAGGACAGCCCAGGGGTCACCCCTCCACTTT
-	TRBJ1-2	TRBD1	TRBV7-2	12	CASSLNGQGHTF	TGTGCCAGCAGCTTGAATGGACAGGGTCACACCTTC
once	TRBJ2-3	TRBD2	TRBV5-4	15	CASGASGGSTDTQYF	TGTGCCAGCGGGGCGAGCGGGGGCAGCACAGATACGCAGTATTTT
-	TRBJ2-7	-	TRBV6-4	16	CATWSGSARLSYEQYF	TGTGCCACCTGGTCCGGTTCAGCTCGTTTATCCTACGAGCAGTACTTC
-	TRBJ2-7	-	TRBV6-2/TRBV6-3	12	CASRESTHEQYF	TGTGCCAGCAGGGAGTCAACCCACGAGCAGTACTTC
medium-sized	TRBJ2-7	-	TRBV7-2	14	CASSRTGWDYEQYF	TGTGCCAGCAGCCGAACAGGGTGGGACTACGAGCAGTACTTC
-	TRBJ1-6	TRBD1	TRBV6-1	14	CASRKGQGNSPLHF	TGTGCCAGCAGAAAAGGACAGGGTAATTCACCCCTCCACTTT
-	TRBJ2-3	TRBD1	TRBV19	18	CASSGGQGGHPSTDTQYF	TGTGCCAGTAGTGGTGGACAGGGGGGCCACCCTAGCACAGATACGCAGTATTTT
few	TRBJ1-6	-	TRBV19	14	CASRRSWGDSPLHF	TGTGCCAGTAGGAGGAGTTGGGGGGATTCACCCCTCCACTTT
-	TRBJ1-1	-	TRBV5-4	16	CASSLVRGVVDTEAFF	TGTGCCAGCAGCTTGGTTAGGGGAGTAGTGGACACTGAAGCTTTCTTT
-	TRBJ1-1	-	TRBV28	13	CASRGTQSTEAFF	TGTGCCAGCAGGGGGACACAAAGTACTGAAGCTTTCTTT
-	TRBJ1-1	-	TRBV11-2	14	CASSLGGPRGEAFF	TGTGCCAGCAGCTTAGGGGGGCCGAGAGGTGAAGCTTTCTTT
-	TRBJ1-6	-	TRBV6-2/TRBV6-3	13	CASADWVNSPLHF	TGTGCCAGCGCGGACTGGGTGAATTCACCCCTCCACTTT
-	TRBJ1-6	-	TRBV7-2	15	CASSLAGRGNSPLHF	TGTGCCAGCAGCTTAGCGGGGCGGGGTAATTCACCCCTCCACTTT
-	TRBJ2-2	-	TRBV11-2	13	CASSARYTGELFF	TGTGCCAGCAGCGCCCGTTACACCGGGGAGCTGTTTTTT
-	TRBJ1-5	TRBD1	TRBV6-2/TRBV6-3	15	CASSYATTGNQPQHF	TGTGCCAGCAGTTACGCGACGACAGGGAATCAGCCCCAGCATTTT
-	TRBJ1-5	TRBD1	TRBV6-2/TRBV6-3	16	CASSGGQGASNQPQHF	TGTGCCAGCAGTGGCGGACAGGGGGCGAGCAATCAGCCCCAGCATTTT
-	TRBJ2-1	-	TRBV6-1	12	CASSETPGEQFF	TGTGCCAGCAGTGAAACCCCGGGGGAGCAGTTCTTC
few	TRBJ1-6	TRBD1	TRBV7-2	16	CASSLGGQGTNSPLHF	TGTGCCAGCAGCTTAGGGGGACAGGGGACGAATTCACCCCTCCACTTT
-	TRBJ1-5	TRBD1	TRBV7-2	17	CASSPRPTGDGNQPQHF	TGTGCCAGCAGCCCTCGCCCCACAGGGGATGGCAATCAGCCCCAGCATTTT
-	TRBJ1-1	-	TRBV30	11	CAWSTWTEAFF	TGTGCCTGGAGTACGTGGACTGAAGCTTTCTTT
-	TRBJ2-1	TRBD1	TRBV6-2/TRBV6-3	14	CASSSWTGSYEQFF	TGTGCCAGCAGTTCATGGACAGGTTCTTATGAGCAGTTCTTC
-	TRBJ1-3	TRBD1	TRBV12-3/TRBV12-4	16	CASSQRQGRSGNTIYF	TGTGCCAGCAGTCAGAGACAGGGGAGGAGTGGAAACACCATATATTTT
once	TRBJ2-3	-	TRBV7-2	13	CASSLISTDTQYF	TGTGCCAGCAGCTTAATTAGCACAGATACGCAGTATTTT
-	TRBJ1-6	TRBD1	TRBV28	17	CASRAGTGGLPNSPLHF	TGTGCCAGCAGGGCCGGGACAGGGGGTTTACCAAATTCACCCCTCCACTTT